A selection of T cell receptor beta chains follows, all from one sample in a study of shared clonotypes between healthy human individuals. Data came from immunoSEQ multiplex PCR; TCRdb stores just in-frame clones and leaves some out. The data show 2 million to 2.5 million clones, more than 85% seen once. What was sequenced was naive CD4+ T cells from PBMCs. The receptors shown here come from a man aged 18 to 30 in good health. Some clones in this sample may be carry-over from other donors' samples. The CDR3 runs from the conserved cysteine through the conserved F or W. The D gene is left open where the match is weak. Expanded clones are given a class, and other clones once, few, many or no size at all.

j_call v_call clone_size d_call cdr3_nt cdr3_aa
TRBJ1-3 TRBV6-1 few NA TGTGCCAGCAGTACGGGCAGCTCTGGAAACACCATATATTTT CASSTGSSGNTIYF
TRBJ1-1 TRBV27 NA NA TGTGCCAGCAGTCTGGGGACCTCCTTGGCACTAACTGAAGCTTTCTTT CASSLGTSLALTEAFF
TRBJ2-5 TRBV5-1 NA NA TGCGCCAGCAGCTTTCAGGGATTTAGTGGAGAGACCCAGTACTTC CASSFQGFSGETQYF
TRBJ1-2 TRBV7-2 once NA TGTGCCAGCAGCATCCAGAAAGGTTATGGCTACACCTTC CASSIQKGYGYTF
TRBJ2-2 TRBV4-1 once NA TGCGCCAGCACCAAAAAAAGCCCGACTTTTGGGTCCGGGGAGCTGTTTTTT CASTKKSPTFGSGELFF
TRBJ2-5 TRBV5-4 NA NA TGTGCCAGCAGCTTGGCCGAGGGCCAAGAGACCCAGTACTTC CASSLAEGQETQYF
TRBJ1-2 TRBV5-1 NA NA TGCGCCAGCAGCTTGAGGTTTGGTGACTATGGCTACACCTTC CASSLRFGDYGYTF
TRBJ2-2 TRBV9 NA TRBD2 TGTGCCAGCAGCGTAATTAGCGGGAGTGGTACCGGGGAGCTGTTTTTT CASSVISGSGTGELFF
TRBJ1-5 TRBV28 NA TRBD1 TGTGCCAGCAGTTTGACAGGGCGGAAGCCCCAGCATTTT CASSLTGRKPQHF
TRBJ1-3 TRBV5-1 NA NA TGCGCCAGCAGCTCCGGTGGGGGAGACAGCAGCTCTGGAAACACCATATATTTT CASSSGGGDSSSGNTIYF
TRBJ2-1 TRBV4-2 NA NA TGTGCCAGCAGCCCACGGACGGTATACAATGAGCAGTTCTTC CASSPRTVYNEQFF
TRBJ2-2 TRBV7-2 NA NA TGTGCCAGCAGTCTCGTGTTCGGGGAGCTGTTTTTT CASSLVFGELFF
TRBJ2-7 TRBV5-1 NA NA TGCGCCAGCAGCTTGGGGGCAGACCGAACCTCCTACGAGCAGTACTTC CASSLGADRTSYEQYF
TRBJ1-5 TRBV9 few NA TGTGCCAGCAGCCGTGGGAGGGCTTCCGATCAGCCCCAGCATTTT CASSRGRASDQPQHF
TRBJ2-2 TRBV7-8 NA TRBD2 TGTGCCAGCAGCTCCCAAAGCGGGAGTAACACCGGGGAGCTGTTTTTT CASSSQSGSNTGELFF
TRBJ2-7 TRBV4-1 NA TRBD1 TGCGCCAGCAGCCATCCTGGACAGGCCTACGAGCAGTACTTC CASSHPGQAYEQYF
TRBJ1-2 TRBV9 NA TRBD1 TGTGCCAGCAGCGTATCCGGGACAGGCTGGGATGGCTACACCTTC CASSVSGTGWDGYTF
TRBJ2-2 TRBV5-1 NA TRBD2 TGCGCCAGCAGCCGGATTTGGGAGGCGGGGGTGACCGGGGAGCTGTTTTTT CASSRIWEAGVTGELFF
TRBJ2-7 TRBV4-1 once NA TGCGCCAGCAGCCACGTAGGGACCTACGAGCAGTACTTC CASSHVGTYEQYF
TRBJ2-1 TRBV10-1 NA NA TGCGCCAGCAGCCTTGACTCCAGCTCCTACAATGAGCAGTTCTTC CASSLDSSSYNEQFF
TRBJ2-7 TRBV6-5 NA NA TGTGCCAGCAGTTACTCGAGGGGGTTCGAGCAGTACTTC CASSYSRGFEQYF
TRBJ2-3 TRBV19 NA TRBD1 TGTGCCAGTAGTATAGTCGGGGCAGGGGGCCTTACAGATACGCAGTATTTT CASSIVGAGGLTDTQYF
TRBJ2-7 TRBV29-1 NA TRBD2 TGCAGCGTGGAAGTTTCCGGGACTAGTGCCTACGAGCAGTACTTC CSVEVSGTSAYEQYF
TRBJ1-4 TRBV10-3 NA TRBD1 TGTGCCACCAAGGACAGGGGTAATGAAAAACTGTTTTTT CATKDRGNEKLFF
TRBJ2-6 TRBV7-3 NA NA TGTGCCAGCAGCTCCGCCGCAGGGTCCGGGGCCAACGTCCTGACTTTC CASSSAAGSGANVLTF
TRBJ1-1 TRBV18 NA NA TGTGCCAGCTCACCTAGGCCCACTGAAGCTTTCTTT CASSPRPTEAFF
TRBJ1-2 TRBV27 NA NA TGTGCCAGCAGTTTAGGAGGGGACCTTAGCTATGGCTACACCTTC CASSLGGDLSYGYTF
TRBJ1-1 TRBV28 NA NA TGTGCCAGCAGTTTACGTTGGGGCACTGAAGCTTTCTTT CASSLRWGTEAFF
TRBJ2-5 TRBV6-1 once NA TGTGCCAGCAGTGGACGGGCGGTAGCGCCCTTCCGAGAGACCCAGTACTTC CASSGRAVAPFRETQYF
TRBJ1-6 TRBV7-8 NA TRBD1 TGTGCCAGTTCCCAGGGGGCAGATTCACCCCTCCACTTT CASSQGADSPLHF
TRBJ1-5 TRBV6-4 NA NA TGTGCCAGCAGTGCTCAGGGAGGTAGCAATCAGCCCCAGCATTTT CASSAQGGSNQPQHF
TRBJ2-3 TRBV5-1 NA TRBD2 TGCGCCAGCAGCTTGGAGGGACTAGCGGGAGGTCCCTTTGCCAACACAGATACGCAGTATTTT CASSLEGLAGGPFANTDTQYF
TRBJ2-1 TRBV7-9 NA TRBD2 TGTGCCAGCAGCTTAGGGGGACTAGCGCGATACAATGAGCAGTTCTTC CASSLGGLARYNEQFF
TRBJ2-2 TRBV7-8 NA TRBD1 TGTGCCAGCAGCTGGGGACCGGGACAGGGGAACACCGGGGAGCTGTTTTTT CASSWGPGQGNTGELFF